Below, one TCR beta chain is given with its context. The data were obtained in a study of blood T cell repertoires in COVID-19. Under the authors' procedure: Reference gene primers were amplified, and this amplification served to estimate nucleated cell counts. TCRdb keeps only in-frame clones here, not all; method: immunoSEQ multiplex PCR. That table furnishes V, J and clone size, whereas the DNA furnished D and trimming. The sample includes about 220,000 clones, 80% of them seen just once. Germline-derived CDR1 and CDR2 are MDHEN and SYDVKM. The V and J ends lost 2 bases and 6 bases respectively, with 10 bases between them. The CDR3 loop spans 13 amino acids.

Sequencing was carried out using peripheral blood. V and J are TRBV28 and TRBJ1-2; possible D gene TRBD1, 6 bases. The clonotype comes from a human donor in a cohort sampled during active COVID-19. CDR3: CASSLRAGDGYTF. The CDR3 DNA is TGTGCCAGCAGTTTAAGAGCAGGGGATGGCTACACCTTC.